The present T cell receptor beta chain was sequenced within a study of EBV T-cell therapy then PD-1 blockade in nasopharyngeal carcinoma. A remark on this clone: Its specificity is unknown.

The treatment was: AdE1-LMPpoly-expanded autologous EBV-specific T-cell therapy followed by anti-PD-1 nivolumab. Libraries were prepared by immunoSEQ multiplex PCR; TCRdb keeps only in-frame clonotypes and omits some of them. The sample has 19,000 or so clones; approximately 88% are singletons. Germline assignment: CDR1 SEHNR and CDR2 FQNEAQ (reference sequence). V was cut by 2 bases and J by 4 bases, with 9 bases left in between. The CDR3 totals 15 residues. V gene TRBV7-9 combines with J gene TRBJ2-6; D not certain. The starting material was CD8+ T cells from blood, obtained at day 0 from a patient whose treatment included autologous EBV-specific T cells and nivolumab. This sequence was found in a man aged 35-49 years with nasopharyngeal carcinoma. CDR3: CASSLTQGGANVLTF. CDR3 nucleotide sequence: TGTGCCAGCAGCTTAACGCAAGGGGGGGCCAACGTCCTGACTTTC.